Presented here are 30 T cell receptor beta chains from one specimen sequenced in a study of OX40 agonist ivuxolimab in advanced cancers. Sequenced by immunoSEQ multiplex PCR; TCRdb stores in-frame clones only, minus some. The top ten clones hold 2% to 2.5% of a sample with about 69,000 clones, over 60% of them seen once. Sequenced here: CD4+ or CD8+ T cells sorted from blood, sampled in a trial of the OX40 agonist ivuxolimab. These receptors were collected from an adult with an advanced solid tumor such as melanoma, head and neck, liver or kidney cancer.

This clone was detected a few times. This chain connects TRBV7-9 to TRBJ1-2; D is possibly TRBD1 (6 bases). The CDR3 runs 12 residues. Germline V gene sequence: CDR1 SEHNR, CDR2 FQNEAQ (reference sequence). Trimming took off 5 bases at V and 5 bases at J, with 9 bases between the two ends. In DNA, the CDR3 is TGTGCCAGCAGCCAGGACAGATATGGCTACACCTTC. This codes for CASSQDRYGYTF.

This chain connects TRBV7-2 to TRBJ2-7; 8 positions agree with TRBD2. Germline loops: CDR1 SGHTA, CDR2 FQGNSA. Trimming at V came to 3 bases and at J to 6 bases, leaving 10 bases not matched to a gene. CDR3 length equals 15 residues. The CDR3 region has the DNA TGTGCCAGCAGCTTCGGGTCGGGAGGGGTAGGCGAGCAGTACTTC. Translation: CASSFGSGGVGEQYF.

The rearrangement joins TRBV18 to TRBJ2-5; D uncertain. The CDR3 has 15 amino acids. Germline V CDR1 and CDR2: KGHSH, LQKENI. Trimming stripped 0 bases from V and 2 bases from J, with 10 bases between. CDR3 region: CASSPPGLAQETQYF. As DNA, the CDR3 is TGTGCCAGCTCACCACCCGGGCTGGCGCAAGAGACCCAGTACTTC.

This clone was seen only a few times. The chain employs TRBV7-2 and TRBJ2-7; 12 bases match TRBD2. Losses at the gene ends were 5 bases for V and 7 bases for J; bases not matched to a gene: 9. This CDR3 spans 15 amino acids. Germline CDR1 reads SGHTA; CDR2 reads FQGNSA. The CDR3 DNA sequence: TGTGCCAGCAGCACCACTAGCGGGAGGACGGGGGAGCAGTACTTC. Protein: CASSTTSGRTGEQYF.

V usage is TRBV5-8 and J usage is TRBJ1-1, with 7 positions matching TRBD1. Germline CDR1 is SGHTS and CDR2 is YDEGEE. The CDR3 loop spans 15 amino acids. With 0 bases clipped from V and 1 base from J, the junction kept 3 bases outside the gene matches. CDR3 amino acids: CASSLAGGQNTEAFF. The CDR3, as DNA: TGTGCCAGCAGCTTGGCAGGGGGTCAGAACACTGAAGCTTTCTTT.

This clone was counted a few times. The chain combines TRBV6-1 with TRBJ2-2; 9 bases fit TRBD2. With 0 bases clipped from V and 6 bases from J, the junction kept 8 bases outside the gene matches. The CDR3 runs 17 residues. The germline V gene encodes CDR1 MNHNS and CDR2 SASEGT. CDR3 sequence (DNA): TGTGCCAGCAGTGAAGCGCGGGGACTAGCTTCTGCCGGGGAGCTGTTTTTT. This sequence encodes CASSEARGLASAGELFF.

A single count supports this clone. This chain links TRBV19 with TRBJ2-7, with 11 positions matching TRBD2. V dropped 3 bases and J dropped 3; count of bases not matched to a gene: 4. The CDR3 is 15 residues long. From germline, CDR1 is LNHDA and CDR2 SQIVND (reference sequence). The CDR3 nucleotides read TGTGCCAGTAGTATGGGGGGGACTAGCGGCTACGAGCAGTACTTC. Translating gives CASSMGGTSGYEQYF.

This clone is a singleton in its sample. The chain employs TRBV5-6 and TRBJ2-5; 9 positions match TRBD1. Germline CDR1 reads SGHDT; CDR2 reads YYEEEE. The trim removed 4 bases at V and 6 bases at J, leaving 7 bases unmatched. The CDR3 is 14 residues long. CDR3 bases: TGTGCCAGCAGCCAGGACAGGGGCAAACAGACCCAGTACTTC. Protein sequence: CASSQDRGKQTQYF.

V gene TRBV6-1 combines with J gene TRBJ1-4; D ambiguous. Trimming pared 2 bases from V and 0 bases from J, leaving 4 bases between. The CDR3 sequence is 14 residues long. Germline assignment: CDR1 MNHNS and CDR2 SASEGT. CDR3 amino acids: CASSERATNEKLFF. The CDR3 DNA reads as TGTGCCAGCAGTGAAAGGGCAACTAATGAAAAACTGTTTTTT.

The rearrangement joins TRBV9 to TRBJ2-2, with TRBD2 matching over 7 bases. Germline V lookup: CDR1 SGDLS, CDR2 YYNGEE. There are 15 residues in the CDR3. V trimming: 4 bases; J trimming: 2 bases; junction bases outside the gene matches: 5. The CDR3 coding sequence is TGTGCCAGCAGCCCCCGGGGGGACAACACCGGGGAGCTGTTTTTT. Its translation is CASSPRGDNTGELFF.

The chain couples TRBV5-8 to TRBJ2-3; D not resolved. This CDR3 comprises 14 residues. Germline values: CDR1 SGHTS, CDR2 YDEGEE. Trimming stripped 1 base from V and 2 bases from J, with 8 bases between. The CDR3 DNA follows: TGTGCCAGCAGCTTGAGCACAGTCACAGATACGCAGTATTTT. Its translation is CASSLSTVTDTQYF.

V is TRBV10-1 and J is TRBJ2-1; a possible D gene is TRBD2 (6 bases). CDR3 length equals 15 residues. The ends were cut back, 4 bases at V and 2 bases at J, with 12 bases in the middle. Germline V gene data show CDR1 as WNHNN and CDR2 as SYGVQD (reference sequence). The CDR3 nucleotides read TGCGCCAGCAGTGCCGGAGGGACCCCCTACAATGAGCAGTTCTTC. The encoded protein is CASSAGGTPYNEQFF.

CDR3 coding DNA: TGTGCCAGCAGTTTATCTTTGGGAAAGAACACTGAAGCTTTCTTT. It yields the protein CASSLSLGKNTEAFF. The chain employs TRBV27 and TRBJ1-1; no clear D gene. This CDR3 is built from 15 residues. Germline CDR1 and CDR2: MNHEY and SMNVEV (reference sequence). The ends were cut back, 0 bases at V and 1 base at J, with 9 bases in the middle.

The V call is TRBV5-4, the J call TRBJ2-6; 11 positions match TRBD1. V gave up 4 bases and J gave up 4 bases; unmatched junction bases: 7. The CDR3 totals 17 residues. The germline gives CDR1 SGHNT, CDR2 YYREEE (reference sequence). The CDR3 DNA sequence: TGTGCCAGCAGCCTGGGACAGGGGGGTAGGGGGGCCAACGTCCTGACTTTC. Translation: CASSLGQGGRGANVLTF.

The chain uses TRBV19 and TRBJ1-2; tentatively, D is TRBD1 (5 bases). This CDR3 is built from 14 residues. V dropped 5 bases and J dropped 8 bases, with 18 bases sitting between them. CDR1 is LNHDA and CDR2 is SQIVND in the germline V gene (reference sequence). The CDR3 coding sequence is TGTGCCAGTAGTGCATCTGAGGGGCGAAGGGGCTACACCTTC. Its protein product is CASSASEGRRGYTF.

J is TRBJ1-4 and V is TRBV13, with D possibly TRBD1 on 5 matching bases. Per germline, CDR1 PRHDT and CDR2 FYEKMQ (reference sequence). The V gene lost 8 bases and the J gene lost 8 bases, with 15 bases spanning the gap. CDR3 length: 13 amino acids. CDR3 DNA sequence: TGTGCCAGCGCGGGGGGGAAACGAGAAAAACTGTTTTTT. It specifies CASAGGKREKLFF.

The V and J genes are TRBV29-1 and TRBJ2-7; 10 bases match TRBD2. Germline V gene lookup returns CDR1 SQVTM and CDR2 ANQGSEA. CDR3 length equals 13 residues. The V and J ends lost 2 bases and 5 bases, in that order; junction bases with no gene match: 3. The CDR3 here is CSVEPSGGHEQYF. The DNA of the CDR3 is TGCAGCGTTGAACCTAGCGGGGGCCACGAGCAGTACTTC.

This clone was seen only a few times. This chain links TRBV30 with TRBJ1-5; D is uncertain. Germline lookup yields CDR1 GTSNPN and CDR2 SVGIG (reference sequence). The V gene lost 4 bases and the J gene lost 0 bases, with 10 bases spanning the gap. The length of the CDR3 is 14 residues. The CDR3 spells CAWTKTHSNQPQHF. The CDR3 nucleotides read TGTGCCTGGACAAAGACTCATAGCAATCAGCCCCAGCATTTT.

The chain combines TRBV6-5 with TRBJ1-6, with 12 bases fitting TRBD1. Looked up from germline, CDR1 is MNHEY and CDR2 is SVGAGI. This CDR3 has 15 amino acids. V gave up 2 bases and J gave up 8 bases; unmatched junction bases: 1. This chain's CDR3 is CASSYGTGGYSPLHF. The CDR3 DNA follows: TGTGCCAGCAGTTACGGGACAGGGGGCTATTCACCCCTCCACTTT.

The chain carries TRBV2 and TRBJ1-5; perhaps TRBD1 as D (5 bases). Trimming removed 6 bases at V and 0 bases at J, with 12 bases between. The CDR3 is 15 amino acids. Germline values: CDR1 SNHLY, CDR2 FYNNEI. The CDR3 is CASRAPGGSNQPQHF. In DNA, the CDR3 is TGTGCCAGCAGGGCCCCGGGGGGTAGCAATCAGCCCCAGCATTTT.

This clone has only a few counts. J is TRBJ2-5 and V is TRBV5-4; 9 bases fit TRBD2. The CDR3 length is 14 residues. V lost 2 bases to trimming and J lost 5 bases; unmatched junction nucleotides: 4. Per the germline V gene, CDR1 is SGHNT and CDR2 is YYREEE (reference sequence). CDR3 region: CASSFRREGETQYF. The CDR3 bases are TGTGCCAGCAGCTTTCGGCGGGAGGGCGAGACCCAGTACTTC.

Only a few counts were recorded for this clone. J is TRBJ1-5 and V is TRBV18; no reliable D call. The CDR3 sequence is 15 residues long. Germline CDR1 KGHSH, CDR2 LQKENI. Trimming removed 1 base from V and 5 bases from J, with 12 bases in between. The CDR3 region has the DNA TGTGCCAGCTCACCACTCGCACGGGCGGATCAGCCCCAGCATTTT. This codes for CASSPLARADQPQHF.

The gene calls are TRBV30 and TRBJ2-6, with 8 nucleotides matching TRBD1. This CDR3 spans 16 amino acids. The germline gives CDR1 GTSNPN, CDR2 SVGIG (reference sequence). The V segment lost 4 bases and the J segment 2 bases; nucleotides outside the gene matches: 7. DNA for the CDR3: TGTGCCTGGAACCCGGACAGGGTACCTGGGGCCAACGTCCTGACTTTC. Translated, it gives CAWNPDRVPGANVLTF.

This chain joins TRBV2 and TRBJ2-5; D is unresolved. The CDR3 totals 14 residues. Trimming removed 7 bases at V and 5 bases at J, with 17 bases between. The germline gives CDR1 SNHLY, CDR2 FYNNEI. The DNA of the CDR3 is TGTGCCAGCAATTGGCCCATGACGGAGGAGACCCAGTACTTC. Encoded protein: CASNWPMTEETQYF.

This chain joins TRBV29-1 and TRBJ2-3; possibly TRBD1 or TRBD2 for D (5 bases each). Trimming pared 1 base from V and 3 bases from J, leaving 20 bases between. The CDR3 consists of 17 residues. Germline V gene sequence: CDR1 SQVTM, CDR2 ANQGSEA. CDR3 nucleotides: TGCAGCGTTGAAGCCGGGGTGTTCGGAAAGGGGACAGATACGCAGTATTTT. Translated: CSVEAGVFGKGTDTQYF.

The J gene is TRBJ1-4, the V gene TRBV15, with D hard to call. This CDR3 contains 16 residues. Germline V gives CDR1 LNHNV, CDR2 YYDKDF (reference sequence). Between the trimmed V and J ends, which lost 1 base and 7 bases, there was a span of 16 bases. DNA for the CDR3: TGTGCCACCAGCAGAGTGTGGTCAACGAGCTCTGAAAAACTGTTTTTT. Residues: CATSRVWSTSSEKLFF.

The V gene is TRBV29-1, the J gene TRBJ1-3; 7 bases fit TRBD1. The CDR3 length is 14 residues. V was pared by 2 bases and J by 0 bases, with 1 base of the junction left unmatched. In germline, CDR1 is SQVTM, CDR2 ANQGSEA. CDR3 in amino acids: CSVETGASGNTIYF. CDR3 DNA sequence: TGCAGCGTTGAAACAGGGGCCTCTGGAAACACCATATATTTT.

The CDR3 is CASSVDVRVGNTIYF. The CDR3 DNA is TGTGCCAGCAGCGTAGATGTAAGGGTTGGAAACACCATATATTTT. This chain links TRBV9 with TRBJ1-3, with unresolved D. Trimming took off 0 bases at V and 3 bases at J, with 10 bases between the two ends. This CDR3 region has 15 residues. CDR1 SGDLS and CDR2 YYNGEE come from the germline V gene.

The rearrangement links TRBV7-6 to TRBJ2-2; tentative D call: TRBD1 (6 bases). CDR3 length: 17 amino acids. Germline CDR1 is SGHVS and CDR2 is FNYEAQ. Deletions cut 2 bases from V and 1 base from J, with 14 bases between. Here the CDR3 reads CASSLKTDRLNTGELFF. CDR3 DNA: TGTGCCAGCAGCTTAAAAACAGACAGGCTGAACACCGGGGAGCTGTTTTTT.

The V gene is TRBV6-1, the J gene TRBJ1-5; D not resolved. The CDR3 runs 13 residues. Germline values: CDR1 MNHNS, CDR2 SASEGT. Trimming pared 4 bases from V and 0 bases from J, leaving 4 bases between. This chain's CDR3 is CASSVNSNQPQHF. DNA of the CDR3: TGTGCCAGCAGTGTTAATAGCAATCAGCCCCAGCATTTT.